One and the same sample provided the 32 T cell receptor beta chains below, sequenced in a study of OX40 agonist ivuxolimab in advanced cancers. Generated by immunoSEQ multiplex PCR, the TCRdb table keeps only in-frame clones and is missing some. Here the sample spans about 35,000 clones, less than 90% being singletons. Specimen: CD4+ or CD8+ T cells sorted from blood, collected in a trial of the OX40 agonist ivuxolimab. The receptor source for this set is an adult with an advanced solid tumor such as melanoma, head and neck, liver or kidney cancer.

The CDR3 DNA sequence: TGTGCCAGCAGTTACCTTCCCTACTCTGGGGCCAACGTCCTGACTTTC. Translated, it gives CASSYLPYSGANVLTF. The chain employs TRBV6-5 and TRBJ2-6; D is undetermined. The CDR3 sequence is 16 residues long. Germline CDR1 and CDR2: MNHEY and SVGAGI. Trimming took off 2 bases at V and 0 bases at J, with 8 bases between the two ends.

The sample holds a few counts of this clone. The chain joins TRBV10-3 to TRBJ2-7; TRBD1 matches 8 bases. After removal of 6 bases from V and 4 bases from J, the junction contained 8 bases not matched to a gene. Germline CDR1 ENHRY, CDR2 SYGVKD. The CDR3 loop spans 14 amino acids. The CDR3 protein is CAIRGSGGGYEQYF. CDR3 coding DNA: TGTGCCATCAGGGGTTCAGGGGGCGGGTACGAGCAGTACTTC.

This clone was seen once. J is TRBJ2-4 and V is TRBV18, with D possibly matching TRBD1 (7 bases). The CDR3 runs to 15 residues. The V end lost 3 bases, the J end lost 4 bases, and 13 bases lay between the germline ends. From germline, CDR1 is KGHSH and CDR2 LQKENI. In nucleotides, the CDR3 is TGTGCCAGCTCACCGGAGGGGGCGCCTAAAAACATTCAGTACTTC. Translating gives CASSPEGAPKNIQYF.

J is TRBJ1-5 and V is TRBV6-6; D not resolved. V was pared by 2 bases and J by 1 base, with 9 bases between. This CDR3 is built from 15 residues. Germline V CDR1 and CDR2: MNHNY, SVGAGI (reference sequence). CDR3 DNA sequence: TGTGCCAGCAGTTACGGGAAGGGAAGCAATCAGCCCCAGCATTTT. Residues: CASSYGKGSNQPQHF.

The V call is TRBV6-1, the J call TRBJ2-6; TRBD1 might be the D (5 bases). This CDR3 is 15 amino acids long. In germline, CDR1 is MNHNS, CDR2 SASEGT. With 3 bases removed from V and 3 bases from J, the gap between germline ends came to 9 bases. The CDR3 protein is CASSDRADGANVLTF. For the CDR3, the DNA is TGTGCCAGCAGTGACAGGGCCGATGGGGCCAACGTCCTGACTTTC.

This chain uses TRBV15 with TRBJ1-1; D call uncertain. Trimming removed 3 bases from V and 0 bases from J, with 8 bases in between. The CDR3 is made up of 14 amino acids. Germline CDR1 and CDR2: LNHNV and YYDKDF (reference sequence). Here the CDR3 DNA reads TGTGCCACCAGCAGCTCACGGGTGAACACTGAAGCTTTCTTT. Amino acid sequence: CATSSSRVNTEAFF. Drawing the rest from reference TRBV15 and TRBJ1-1, the complete variable domain is DAMVIQNPRYQVTQFGKPVTLSCSQTLNHNVMYWYQQKSSQAPKLLFHYYDKDFNNEADTPDNFQSRRPNTSFCFLDIRSPGLGDTAMYLCATSSSRVNTEAFFGQGTRLTVV.

The rearrangement uses TRBV28 and TRBJ2-3; TRBD1 matches 7 bases. After removal of 4 bases from V and 6 bases from J, the junction contained 10 bases not matched to a gene. The CDR3 runs 15 residues. CDR1 is MDHEN and CDR2 is SYDVKM in the germline V gene. This CDR3 reads CASSSPHRGGDTQYF. The DNA of the CDR3 is TGTGCCAGCAGTTCCCCCCACAGGGGCGGGGATACGCAGTATTTT.

In nucleotides, the CDR3 is TGTGCCAGTAGTATAAAGGGGGGTACCACTGAAGCTTTCTTT. It translates to CASSIKGGTTEAFF. The chain has TRBV19 and TRBJ1-1, with D possibly matching TRBD1 (6 bases). The germline V gene encodes CDR1 LNHDA and CDR2 SQIVND (reference sequence). V lost 2 bases, J lost 4 bases, and 11 bases lay in between. This CDR3 is built from 14 residues.

The chain couples TRBV14 to TRBJ1-3; TRBD1 is a possible D gene (5 bases). The CDR3 totals 13 residues. The germline gives CDR1 SGHDN, CDR2 FVKESK. The V end was cut by 5 bases, the J end by 5 bases, with 10 bases between. The CDR3 sequence: CASSERGRNTIYF. The CDR3 bases are TGTGCCAGCAGCGAACGGGGGAGAAACACCATATATTTT.

A note on this clone: Mismatch with germline at one junction end may stem from a read error. The rearrangement joins TRBV7-7 to TRBJ2-7; TRBD2 matches 7 bases. This CDR3 contains 17 residues. CDR1 and CDR2 from the germline V gene are SSHAT and FNYEAQ (reference sequence). The CDR3 DNA reads TGTGCTAGCAGCTTGGATAGGAGGCTAGCGGTAATCTACGAGCAGTACTTC. Its translation: CASSLDRRLAVIYEQYF.

For the CDR3, the DNA is TGTGCCAGCAGCTACATAGCGGGAGGGTACAATGAGCAGTTCTTC. It yields the protein CASSYIAGGYNEQFF. The chain carries TRBV5-6 and TRBJ2-1, with TRBD2 identical over 11 bases. V lost 3 bases, J lost 4 bases, and 3 bases stayed unmatched. The CDR3 loop spans 15 amino acids. Germline-derived CDR1 and CDR2 are SGHDT and YYEEEE. Filled out from reference TRBV5-6 and TRBJ2-1, the complete variable domain reads DAGVTQSPTHLIKTRGQQVTLRCSPKSGHDTVSWYQQALGQGPQFIFQYYEEEERQRGNFPDRFSGHQFPNYSSELNVNALLLGDSALYLCASSYIAGGYNEQFFGPGTRLTVL.

This clone appeared a single time. This chain links TRBV6-6 with TRBJ2-3, with D perhaps TRBD1 or TRBD2 (5 bases each). V was shortened by 8 bases and J by 4 bases, with 13 bases between the two germline ends. This CDR3 has 13 amino acids. From germline, CDR1 is MNHNY and CDR2 SVGAGI (reference sequence). The DNA for the CDR3 is TGTGCCAGCGGGGGTGGAACCGCAGATACGCAGTATTTT. Protein sequence: CASGGGTADTQYF.

The rearrangement uses TRBV6-5 and TRBJ1-5; D call uncertain. CDR3 length: 13 amino acids. V gave up 8 bases and J gave up 0 bases, with 8 bases separating them. The germline CDR1 and CDR2 sequences are MNHEY and SVGAGI. The CDR3 bases are TGTGCCAGCGAGGAATATAGCAATCAGCCCCAGCATTTT. Translating it yields CASEEYSNQPQHF.

This rearrangement joins TRBV29-1 to TRBJ1-1; the D gene is possibly TRBD1 (6 bases). CDR3 size: 12 residues. V dropped 7 bases and J dropped 0 bases, with 9 bases sitting between them. Germline CDR1 reads SQVTM; CDR2 reads ANQGSEA. The chain's CDR3 is CSGGTLNTEAFF. The CDR3 region has the DNA TGCAGCGGGGGGACACTGAACACTGAAGCTTTCTTT.

This chain connects TRBV7-2 to TRBJ2-3; D call uncertain. CDR3 length: 15 residues. The germline V and J ends were trimmed by 1 base and 1 base, with 9 bases remaining between them. Germline assignment: CDR1 SGHTA and CDR2 FQGNSA. The CDR3 sequence: CASSLGGTGTDTQYF. The CDR3 DNA reads as TGTGCCAGCAGCTTAGGAGGAACCGGCACAGATACGCAGTATTTT.

The genes are TRBV18 and TRBJ1-5; D is unclear. This CDR3 spans 14 amino acids. Trimming removed 6 bases at V and 1 base at J, with 10 bases between. CDR1 is KGHSH and CDR2 is LQKENI in the germline V gene. CDR3 amino acids: CASSPMGSNQPQHF. CDR3 DNA: TGTGCCAGCTCCCCTATGGGCAGCAATCAGCCCCAGCATTTT.

The chain couples TRBV19 to TRBJ2-2; 7 bases line up with TRBD2. The CDR3 sequence is 15 residues long. The ends lost 3 bases at V and 4 bases at J; junction bases unmatched: 5. The germline CDR1 and CDR2 sequences are LNHDA and SQIVND (reference sequence). The CDR3 loop reads CASSISGGGTGELFF. CDR3 coding DNA: TGTGCCAGTAGTATTTCGGGAGGCGGCACCGGGGAGCTGTTTTTT.

The V call is TRBV2, the J call TRBJ2-3, with D perhaps being TRBD1 or TRBD2 (5 bases each). V was trimmed by 10 bases and J by 9 bases, leaving 17 bases between them. CDR3 length: 12 amino acids. CDR1 and CDR2 from the germline V gene are SNHLY and FYNNEI. DNA of the CDR3: TGTGCCACCCGAGGGGCGCTGGGGACGCAGTATTTT. It yields the protein CATRGALGTQYF.

With regard to this clone: In the same sample, other DNA sequences code for this CDR3. The rearrangement uses TRBV5-6 and TRBJ1-5; D is unclear. The CDR3 runs to 15 residues. The germline V gene has CDR1 SGHDT and CDR2 YYEEEE. Trimming stripped 4 bases from V and 1 base from J, with 12 bases between. CDR3 nucleotide sequence: TGTGCCAGCAGCCCACGTTTTTCGAGCAATCAGCCCCAGCATTTT. Encoded protein: CASSPRFSSNQPQHF. Variable domain in full (rest from reference TRBV5-6 and TRBJ1-5): DAGVTQSPTHLIKTRGQQVTLRCSPKSGHDTVSWYQQALGQGPQFIFQYYEEEERQRGNFPDRFSGHQFPNYSSELNVNALLLGDSALYLCASSPRFSSNQPQHFGDGTRLSIL.

The chain links TRBV19 to TRBJ2-7; no clear D gene. The CDR3 totals 14 residues. V was shortened by 5 bases and J by 2 bases, with 13 bases between the two germline ends. Germline loops: CDR1 LNHDA, CDR2 SQIVND (reference sequence). CDR3 coding DNA: TGTGCCAGTAGTTATTCAGGCCTGACCTACGAGCAGTACTTC. Amino acids: CASSYSGLTYEQYF.

This chain joins TRBV27 and TRBJ2-2, with 8 nucleotides matching TRBD1. The CDR3 has 16 amino acids. V was clipped by 5 bases and J by 1 base; unmatched bases: 6. CDR1 is MNHEY and CDR2 is SMNVEV in the germline V gene (reference sequence). The CDR3 protein is CASSQRTGMNTGELFF. The CDR3 DNA is TGTGCCAGCAGTCAGCGGACAGGGATGAACACCGGGGAGCTGTTTTTT.

The rearrangement uses TRBV11-3 and TRBJ2-1; no reliable D call. The CDR3 loop spans 12 amino acids. CDR1 and CDR2 (germline): SGHNT, YENEEA. Trimming took off 3 bases at V and 6 bases at J, with 6 bases between the two ends. CDR3 DNA sequence: TGTGCCAGCAGCTTTTCGGGCAATGAGCAGTTCTTC. It codes for CASSFSGNEQFF.

The chain recombines TRBV5-6 with TRBJ2-5, with a possible D match to TRBD2 (5 bases). The length of the CDR3 is 11 residues. CDR1 and CDR2 from the germline V gene are SGHDT and YYEEEE. Trimming stripped 3 bases from V and 7 bases from J, with 7 bases between. The CDR3 sequence: CASSSAGTQYF. The DNA of the CDR3 is TGTGCCAGCAGCTCGGCGGGGACCCAGTACTTC.

V is TRBV19 and J is TRBJ1-1; D is unresolved. Trimming took off 2 bases at V and 3 bases at J, with 7 bases between the two ends. CDR3 length equals 13 residues. Germline V gene data show CDR1 as LNHDA and CDR2 as SQIVND (reference sequence). In DNA, the CDR3 is TGTGCCAGTAGTATACAAATCGACACTGAAGCTTTCTTT. Translation gives CASSIQIDTEAFF.

This clone was detected only once. The chain carries TRBV19 and TRBJ1-2; 8 bases line up with TRBD1. The CDR3 is 14 amino acids. Germline lookup yields CDR1 LNHDA and CDR2 SQIVND (reference sequence). Trimming removed 6 bases from V and 10 bases from J; junction bases left unmatched: 13. CDR3 nucleotides: TGTGCCAGTAGAGACCGGGACAGGACGACTCACTACACCTTC. Translating gives CASRDRDRTTHYTF.

This chain links TRBV20-1 with TRBJ2-3, with a tentative D call TRBD2 (5 bases). Deletions cut 6 bases from V and 6 bases from J, with 10 bases between. The CDR3 length is 11 residues. The V gene's germline CDR1 is DFQATT and CDR2 SNEGSKA (reference sequence). CDR3 bases: TGCAGTGCCACGCCGGGGGATACGCAGTATTTT. This translates into CSATPGDTQYF.

The chain combines TRBV28 with TRBJ1-5; 7 bases map to TRBD1. Germline CDR1 is MDHEN and CDR2 is SYDVKM. The CDR3 consists of 14 residues. V shed 4 bases and J 6 bases; nucleotides not matched to a gene: 6. For the CDR3, the DNA is TGTGCCAGCAGTTGGGGACAGATGGGTCAGCCCCAGCATTTT. This gives the protein CASSWGQMGQPQHF.

The rearrangement links TRBV18 to TRBJ2-2; D remains ambiguous. The V and J ends lost 0 bases and 1 base respectively, with 3 bases between them. Germline V lookup: CDR1 KGHSH, CDR2 LQKENI. The CDR3 sequence is 14 residues long. The CDR3 coding sequence is TGTGCCAGCTCACCACCAAGGAACACCGGGGAGCTGTTTTTT. The encoded protein is CASSPPRNTGELFF.

DNA of the CDR3: TGTGCCAGCAGTCCCCGGGTTCGGGACTATGGCTACACCTTC. Translating it yields CASSPRVRDYGYTF. This chain joins TRBV6-1 and TRBJ1-2, with D hard to call. Trimming shortened V by 5 bases and J by 3 bases, and 13 bases separated the two germline ends. There are 14 residues in the CDR3. The germline V gene has CDR1 MNHNS and CDR2 SASEGT.

The V gene is TRBV6-5, the J gene TRBJ1-1; D is unresolved. From germline, CDR1 is MNHEY and CDR2 SVGAGI. Trimming shortened V by 1 base and J by 0 bases, and 9 bases separated the two germline ends. This CDR3 contains 15 residues. This CDR3 is CASSYYISLNTEAFF. CDR3 bases: TGTGCCAGCAGTTACTACATATCATTGAACACTGAAGCTTTCTTT.

This clone was seen once. The chain's CDR3 is CATQTPTDSYEQYF. CDR3 DNA sequence: TGTGCCACCCAAACCCCGACAGACTCCTACGAGCAGTACTTC. J is TRBJ2-7 and V is TRBV2, with a tentative D call TRBD1 (5 bases). Germline V gene sequence: CDR1 SNHLY, CDR2 FYNNEI. V was cut by 10 bases and J by 0 bases, with 16 bases left in between. This CDR3 spans 14 amino acids. The full variable domain, with the rest looked up from reference TRBV2 and TRBJ2-7, is EPEVTQTPSHQVTQMGQEVILRCVPISNHLYFYWYRQILGQKVEFLVSFYNNEISEKSEIFDDQFSVERPDGSNFTLKIRSTKLEDSAMYFCATQTPTDSYEQYFGPGTRLTVT.

V gene TRBV5-5 combines with J gene TRBJ1-4; perhaps TRBD1 as D (6 bases). The germline V gene encodes CDR1 SGHKS and CDR2 YYEKEE (reference sequence). With 5 bases removed from V and 8 bases from J, the gap between germline ends came to 19 bases. CDR3 length: 15 amino acids. The CDR3 is CASRTAGTLLEKLFF. In nucleotides, the CDR3 is TGTGCCAGCAGAACGGCCGGGACATTACTAGAAAAACTGTTTTTT.